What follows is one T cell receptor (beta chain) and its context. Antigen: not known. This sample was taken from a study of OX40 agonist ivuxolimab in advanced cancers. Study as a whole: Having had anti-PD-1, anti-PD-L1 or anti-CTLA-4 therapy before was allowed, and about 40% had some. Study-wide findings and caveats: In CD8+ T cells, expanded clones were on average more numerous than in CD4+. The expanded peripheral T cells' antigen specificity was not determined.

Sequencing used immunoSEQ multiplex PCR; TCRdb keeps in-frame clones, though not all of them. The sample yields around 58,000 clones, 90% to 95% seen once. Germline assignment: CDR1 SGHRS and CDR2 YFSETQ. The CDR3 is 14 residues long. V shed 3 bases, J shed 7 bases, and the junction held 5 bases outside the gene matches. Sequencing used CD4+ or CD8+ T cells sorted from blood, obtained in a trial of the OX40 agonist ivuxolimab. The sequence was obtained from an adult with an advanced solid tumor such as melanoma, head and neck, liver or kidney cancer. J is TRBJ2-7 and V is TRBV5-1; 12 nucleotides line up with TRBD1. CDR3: CASSWGQGADEQYF. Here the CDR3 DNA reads TGCGCCAGCAGCTGGGGACAGGGGGCAGATGAGCAGTACTTC.